This TCR beta chain is drawn from a study of control samples from healthy donors and cancer patients. TCRdb's table, derived via immunoSEQ multiplex PCR, lists solely in-frame clones and lacks some. This table has approximately 100,000 clones, approximately 86% appearing once. CDR1 and CDR2 (germline): MNHEY, SMNVEV (reference sequence). The CDR3 sequence is 12 residues long. Trimming took off 8 bases at V and 5 bases at J, with 12 bases between the two ends. Sample: blood. The receptor's source is a man aged 25 to 45 in good health. The chain recombines TRBV27 with TRBJ1-1; D remains ambiguous. The CDR3 loop reads CASGRGGTEAFF. The CDR3 DNA reads TGTGCCAGCGGACGGGGAGGTACTGAAGCTTTCTTT.